The rows below give T cell receptor beta chains drawn from one sample of a study of metastatic and nonmetastatic thyroid tumors. TCRdb re-analyzed the PCR reads using MiXCR. This table holds more than 15,000 clones, roughly 20% found once. The specimen sequenced was adjacent normal tissue. The source is a female donor with papillary thyroid cancer or a benign thyroid nodule (not recorded which). Some clones in this sample may be carry-over from other donors' samples. Each CDR3 is given with its conserved first and last residue. The D gene is left open where the match is weak. Rows may omit the clone size; those that give it use once, few, many or a size class.

medium-sized	.	TRBJ2-3	TRBV24-1	CATSVHTDTQYF	TGTGCCACCAGTGTCCACACAGATACGCAGTATTTT
.	.	TRBJ2-7	TRBV20-1	CSANLAHLRWEQYF	TGCAGTGCTAATTTGGCACACCTCCGATGGGAGCAGTACTTC
.	TRBD1	TRBJ1-2	TRBV6-2/TRBV6-3	CASNPGTGVGYTF	TGTGCCAGCAACCCCGGGACAGGGGTCGGCTACACCTTC
many	.	TRBJ1-2	TRBV29-1	CSVGDQGGYTF	TGCAGCGTCGGCGATCAAGGTGGCTACACCTTC
.	.	TRBJ1-5	TRBV5-1	CASSLTADSNQPQHF	TGCGCCAGCAGCTTGACAGCCGATAGCAATCAGCCCCAGCATTTT
many	.	TRBJ2-5	TRBV12-3/TRBV12-4	CASSLVVRETQYF	TGTGCCAGCAGTTTAGTAGTTCGGGAGACCCAGTACTTC
.	.	TRBJ1-1	TRBV20-1	CSGKSDRGMNTEAFF	TGCAGTGGTAAATCAGACCGAGGGATGAACACTGAAGCTTTCTTT
medium-sized	TRBD2	TRBJ2-7	TRBV6-2/TRBV6-3	CASSYPAGGYLYEQYF	TGTGCCAGCAGTTACCCCGCGGGGGGATACCTCTACGAGCAGTACTTC
.	TRBD1	TRBJ2-1	TRBV25-1	CASTDPSQAGTGTIVEQFF	TGTGCCAGCACTGATCCAAGTCAAGCCGGGACAGGGACTATTGTTGAGCAGTTCTTC
.	.	TRBJ1-2	TRBV20-1	CSARGQLRNYGYTF	TGCAGTGCTAGGGGGCAGCTTCGGAACTATGGCTACACCTTC
.	.	TRBJ2-3	TRBV20-1	CSAAQSTGYRTDTQYF	TGCAGTGCTGCTCAATCTACAGGGTATAGGACAGATACGCAGTATTTT
few	.	TRBJ1-6	TRBV6-1	CASRNSYNSPLHF	TGTGCCAGCAGGAACTCCTATAATTCACCCCTCCACTTT
.	.	TRBJ1-2	TRBV6-5	CASSYFQGRGYTF	TGTGCCAGCAGTTACTTCCAGGGAAGAGGCTACACCTTC
.	TRBD1	TRBJ1-6	TRBV30	CAWTHRGNSPLHF	TGTGCCTGGACGCACAGGGGTAATTCACCCCTCCACTTT
many	.	TRBJ2-7	TRBV15	CATSRDRAGEQYF	TGTGCCACCAGCAGAGACAGGGCAGGGGAGCAGTACTTC
.	.	TRBJ2-3	TRBV11-2	CASSIMRRGGTDTQYF	TGTGCCAGCAGCATTATGAGGAGGGGGGGCACAGATACGCAGTATTTT
.	.	TRBJ2-5	TRBV6-2/TRBV6-3	CASSYRPWVDGIGQEAQYF	TGTGCCAGCAGTTATCGCCCGTGGGTAGACGGGATTGGGCAAGAGGCCCAGTACTTC
few	.	TRBJ2-1	TRBV11-1	CASSLVPNNEQFF	TGTGCCAGCAGCTTAGTTCCGAACAATGAGCAGTTCTTC
few	TRBD1	TRBJ1-1	TRBV6-1	CASSHDRGISESFF	TGTGCCAGCAGCCACGACAGGGGGATCTCTGAATCTTTCTTT
few	.	TRBJ1-5	TRBV7-2	CASSFAWGPQHF	TGTGCCAGCAGCTTTGCCTGGGGGCCCCAGCATTTT
few	TRBD1	TRBJ1-1	TRBV2	CASSADRGSTEAFF	TGTGCCAGCAGTGCGGACAGGGGAAGCACTGAAGCTTTCTTT
.	.	TRBJ1-6	TRBV11-2	CATQKQKNSPLHF	TGTGCCACCCAGAAACAGAAAAATTCACCCCTCCACTTT
few	.	TRBJ2-1	TRBV9	CASSVEYGRDNEQFF	TGTGCCAGCAGCGTAGAGTACGGGAGAGATAATGAGCAGTTCTTC
few	.	TRBJ1-6	TRBV4-2	CASSQENRPNNSPLHF	TGTGCCAGCAGCCAAGAGAACAGGCCAAATAATTCACCCCTCCACTTT
.	.	TRBJ1-6	TRBV6-2/TRBV6-3	CASSYSRQPGGTLHF	TGTGCCAGCAGTTACTCTCGGCAGCCCGGAGGCACCCTCCACTTT
.	.	TRBJ2-4	TRBV20-1	CSATQGVF	TGCAGTGCTACCCAAGGTGTCTTC
.	TRBD2	TRBJ2-1	TRBV6-2/TRBV6-3	CASGLAGNEQFF	TGTGCCAGCGGACTAGCGGGAAATGAGCAGTTCTTC
medium-sized	.	TRBJ2-7	TRBV20-1	CSASIKGRQYF	TGCAGTGCTAGCATTAAGGGAAGGCAGTACTTC
medium-sized	.	TRBJ2-1	TRBV24-1	CATSDYDSRPMGEQFF	TGTGCCACCAGTGATTACGACAGTCGTCCCATGGGGGAGCAGTTCTTC
few	TRBD2	TRBJ2-5	TRBV27	CASSLYPSGLAGVALSQETQYF	TGTGCCAGCAGTTTATACCCCTCGGGACTAGCGGGAGTGGCCCTTTCTCAAGAGACCCAGTACTTC
few	TRBD1	TRBJ2-6	TRBV15	CVTTGVSYSGSNVLTF	TGTGTCACCACAGGGGTATCTTACTCTGGGTCCAACGTCCTGACTTTC
.	.	TRBJ2-1	TRBV18	CASSGGRNNEQFF	TGTGCCAGCTCAGGCGGACGGAACAATGAGCAGTTCTTC
.	TRBD2	TRBJ2-1	TRBV11-2	CASSLLPGTSAYNEQFF	TGTGCCAGCAGCTTATTACCCGGGACTAGCGCCTACAATGAGCAGTTCTTC
medium-sized	TRBD2	TRBJ2-3	TRBV6-5	CASSYSTSGDTDTQYF	TGTGCCAGCAGTTACTCGACTAGCGGAGACACAGATACGCAGTATTTT
.	.	TRBJ1-3	TRBV28	CASSFGSPISGNTIYF	TGTGCCAGCAGTTTTGGCAGCCCAATCTCTGGAAACACCATATATTTT
.	.	TRBJ2-7	TRBV28	CASSSLLALSSYEQYF	TGTGCCAGCAGTTCTCTCCTAGCGTTAAGCTCCTACGAGCAGTACTTC
.	.	TRBJ2-7	TRBV20-1	CSSTGDSYEQYF	TGCAGTTCTACAGGAGATTCCTACGAGCAGTACTTC
.	.	TRBJ1-1	TRBV5-1	CASSRWGSTEAFF	TGCGCCAGCAGCCGGTGGGGGAGTACTGAAGCTTTCTTT
large	.	TRBJ1-1	TRBV28	CASRSDRLTEAFF	TGTGCCAGCAGGTCTGACAGATTAACTGAAGCTTTCTTT
.	TRBD2	TRBJ2-7	TRBV6-1	CASKTSEYEQYF	TGTGCCAGCAAAACTAGCGAGTACGAGCAGTACTTC
few	.	TRBJ1-2	TRBV6-1	CASSLPGIYGYTF	TGTGCCAGCTCCCTTCCAGGGATTTATGGCTACACCTTC
few	TRBD1	TRBJ1-6	TRBV28	CASRDRGQGYYSPLHF	TGTGCCAGCAGGGACCGGGGACAGGGGTATTATTCACCCCTCCACTTT
.	.	TRBJ2-1	TRBV11-2	CASSLMDSANNEQFF	TGTGCCAGCAGCTTAATGGACAGCGCCAACAATGAGCAGTTCTTC
few	.	TRBJ2-1	TRBV28	CASSVSGNEQFF	TGTGCCAGCTCGGTGTCGGGCAATGAGCAGTTCTTC
.	.	TRBJ1-6	TRBV6-4	CASVNPYNSPLHF	TGTGCCAGCGTTAACCCCTATAATTCACCCCTCCACTTT
few	.	TRBJ2-7	TRBV6-1	CASSERYEQYF	TGTGCCAGCAGTGAAAGATACGAGCAGTACTTC
many	TRBD1	TRBJ1-1	TRBV12-3/TRBV12-4	CASSARTGVTEAFF	TGTGCCAGCAGTGCCCGGACAGGGGTTACTGAAGCTTTCTTT
.	.	TRBJ2-1	TRBV5-1	CASSELGEQFF	TGTGCCAGCAGCGAGCTCGGGGAACAGTTCTTC
medium-sized	.	TRBJ2-7	TRBV6-1	CASQRGSYEQYF	TGTGCCAGCCAGCGCGGTTCCTACGAGCAGTACTTC
.	.	TRBJ1-2	TRBV28	CASSLGGTASSF	TGTGCCAGCAGTTTGGGGGGGACCGCTAGCTCCTTC
.	TRBD2	TRBJ2-2	TRBV7-8	CASSPELAVNTGELFF	TGTGCCAGCAGCCCGGAACTAGCGGTGAACACCGGGGAGCTGTTTTTT
few	.	TRBJ2-7	TRBV6-2/TRBV6-3	CASSYGQPVEQYF	TGTGCCAGCAGTTATGGACAGCCGGTCGAGCAGTACTTC
few	.	TRBJ2-7	TRBV7-2	CASRDNIYEQYF	TGTGCCAGCAGAGACAATATTTACGAGCAGTACTTC